The sequence of this T cell receptor beta chain was determined in a study of OX40 agonist ivuxolimab in advanced cancers. Background on the study: Patients were given ivuxolimab, an antibody that agonizes OX40 (CD134).

This clone was detected once. Its antigen is not known. The study's findings and limits: Averaged across samples, CD8+ T cells carried more expanded clones than CD4+ did. Expansion of clones was among the lowest in partial responders at 0.1-3.0 mg/kg.

TCRdb keeps only in-frame clones here, not all; method: immunoSEQ multiplex PCR. The sample shows around 56,000 clones, approximately 88% of them seen only once. Per germline, CDR1 SGDLS and CDR2 YYNGEE. This CDR3 is 15 amino acids long. V was trimmed by 0 bases and J by 4 bases, leaving 12 bases between them. Sequencing used CD4+ or CD8+ T cells sorted from blood, obtained in a trial of the OX40 agonist ivuxolimab. The V call is TRBV9, the J call TRBJ2-3; D may be TRBD1 or TRBD2 (5 bases each). The origin of this receptor is an adult with an advanced solid tumor such as melanoma, head and neck, liver or kidney cancer. CDR3 DNA sequence: TGTGCCAGCAGCGTAGAGGGGACCCCGGCAGATACGCAGTATTTT. It encodes CASSVEGTPADTQYF.